A selection of T cell receptor beta chains follows, all from one sample in a study of T cell responses to AZD1222 COVID-19 vaccine. Sequencing was performed with immunoSEQ multiplex PCR; in TCRdb, only in-frame clones are kept and a portion is missing. The sample shows under 150,000 clones, around nine tenths of them seen only once. The sample was peripheral blood, taken on day 0 of AZD1222 vaccination. All receptors derive from an adult in good health. Both conserved end residues are part of each CDR3. Each record gives: clone size, D gene, J gene, V gene, CDR3 protein, CDR3 DNA. D genes are given only for firm matches. The size field is filled for only some rows; it gives once, few, many or a size class.

>-|-|TRBJ1-1|TRBV29-1
CSVERGTGGTEAFF
TGCAGCGTTGAAAGGGGAACTGGGGGCACTGAAGCTTTCTTT
>-|TRBD2|TRBJ2-5|TRBV27
CASRGLAGNQETQYF
TGTGCCAGCAGAGGACTAGCGGGAAACCAAGAGACCCAGTACTTC
>-|TRBD2|TRBJ2-7|TRBV6-2/TRBV6-3
CASSYSGTSGGTPGGEQYF
TGTGCCAGCAGTTACTCAGGGACTAGCGGGGGGACCCCTGGCGGCGAGCAGTACTTC
>-|TRBD1|TRBJ1-1|TRBV29-1
CSAAPTGGTEAFF
TGCAGCGCTGCTCCGACAGGGGGCACTGAAGCTTTCTTT
>once|-|TRBJ1-5|TRBV4-3
CASSQNWGWDNQPQHF
TGCGCCAGCAGCCAAAATTGGGGGTGGGACAATCAGCCCCAGCATTTT
>-|-|TRBJ1-5|TRBV2
CASSELWVRNQPQHF
TGTGCCAGCAGTGAGCTTTGGGTCAGGAATCAGCCCCAGCATTTT
>-|-|TRBJ1-2|TRBV30
CAWSLRGNYGYTF
TGTGCCTGGAGCCTAAGGGGGAACTATGGCTACACCTTC
>-|-|TRBJ2-7|TRBV6-2/TRBV6-3
CASSYPVQVSYEQYF
TGTGCCAGCAGTTACCCCGTACAGGTCTCCTACGAGCAGTACTTC
>-|-|TRBJ1-2|TRBV24-1
CATSEEEQGGYTF
TGTGCCACCAGTGAGGAAGAACAGGGTGGCTACACCTTC
>few|-|TRBJ1-1|TRBV30
CAWTVRRESTEAFF
TGTGCCTGGACTGTACGTAGGGAGAGCACTGAAGCTTTCTTT